This TCR beta chain was obtained from a study of cytomegalovirus exposure and HLA in healthy donors. The study, taken as a whole, reports: The classifier, whose performance was assessed in both the original and validation cohorts, reportedly diagnosed cytomegalovirus status with high specificity and sensitivity. It was found in a later analysis that first-cohort TCR clusters tended to co-occur in the 90 to 150 validation repertoires.

V was clipped by 8 bases and J by 5 bases; unmatched bases: 4. The CDR3 totals 12 residues. Germline V lookup: CDR1 SGHTA, CDR2 FQGTGA. In the case of this clone: Its antigen is not identified.

The data were produced by immunoSEQ multiplex PCR, yet TCRdb's version contains in-frame clones alone and is incomplete. The table records about 150,000 clones, approximately 86% of them present only once. V and J are TRBV7-3 and TRBJ2-3; 7 nucleotides align to TRBD2. The sequencing input was PBMCs. The receptor was isolated from a human donor in good health. As DNA, the CDR3 is TGTGCCAGCGGCGCTAGCGGAGATACGCAGTATTTT. Translated: CASGASGDTQYF.